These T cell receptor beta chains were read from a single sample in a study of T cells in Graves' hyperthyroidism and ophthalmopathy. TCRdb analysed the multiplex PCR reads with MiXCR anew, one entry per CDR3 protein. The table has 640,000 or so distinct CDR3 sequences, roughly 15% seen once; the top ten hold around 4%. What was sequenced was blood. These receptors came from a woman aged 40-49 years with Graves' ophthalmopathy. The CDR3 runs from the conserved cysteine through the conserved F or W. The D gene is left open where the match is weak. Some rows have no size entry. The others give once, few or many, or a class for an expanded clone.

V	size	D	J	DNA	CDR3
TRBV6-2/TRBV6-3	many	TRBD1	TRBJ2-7	TGTGCCAGCAGATACAGGGGTTTGCGGTTCTACGAGCAGTACTTC	CASRYRGLRFYEQYF
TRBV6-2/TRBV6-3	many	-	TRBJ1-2	TGTGCCAGCAGAGCAGGATTTGAAAGTGGCTACACCTTC	CASRAGFESGYTF
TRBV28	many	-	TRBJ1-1	TGTGCCAGCAGCTCCACCGGGAAGAACACTGAAGCTTTCTTT	CASSSTGKNTEAFF
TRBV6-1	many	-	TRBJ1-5	TGTGCCAGTACCGACAGGTATAGCAATCAGCCCCAGCATTTT	CASTDRYSNQPQHF
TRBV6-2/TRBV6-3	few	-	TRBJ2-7	TGTGCCAGCAGTTACTCGATCGGGGGTGACACCTACGAGCAGTACTTC	CASSYSIGGDTYEQYF
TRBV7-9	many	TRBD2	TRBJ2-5	TGTGCCAGCAGCCGCTACCTAGCGGATCAAGAGACCCAGTACTTC	CASSRYLADQETQYF
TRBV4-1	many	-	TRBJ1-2	TGCGCCAGCAGCTTCACTCCCGAGGACTATGGCTACACCTTC	CASSFTPEDYGYTF
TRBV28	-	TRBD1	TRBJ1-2	TGTGCCAGCGGCCAAGGGACAGGGGGCTTCGGCTACACCTTC	CASGQGTGGFGYTF
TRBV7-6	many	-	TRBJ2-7	TGTGCCAGCAGCTTATCCGGGAACCCCAGGGATCGTACATACGAGCAGTACTTC	CASSLSGNPRDRTYEQYF
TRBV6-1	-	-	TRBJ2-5	TGTGCCGGGGGCGCTGATCGGAAGACCCAGTACTTC	CAGGADRKTQYF
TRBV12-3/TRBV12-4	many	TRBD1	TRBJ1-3	TGTGCCAGCAGGGGGTATTCAGGGGGGACTGGAAACACCATATATTTT	CASRGYSGGTGNTIYF
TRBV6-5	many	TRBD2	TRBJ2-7	TGTGCCAGCAGTTACGGGGGACTAGCGGGAGATTTCTACGAGCAGTACTTC	CASSYGGLAGDFYEQYF
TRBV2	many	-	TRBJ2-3	TGTGCCAGCAGTACGAATACGCAGTATTTT	CASSTNTQYF
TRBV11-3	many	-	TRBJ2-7	TGTGCCAGCAGCTTTTCGCGGGGCAAGACCTACGAGCAGTACTTC	CASSFSRGKTYEQYF
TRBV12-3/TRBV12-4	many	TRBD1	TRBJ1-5	TGTGCCAGCAGATTTGGACAGGGTTTCAATCAGCCCCAGCATTTT	CASRFGQGFNQPQHF
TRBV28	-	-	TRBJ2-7	TGTGCCAGCAGTTTCCCCGGAACTAGGTCCTACGAGCAGTACTTC	CASSFPGTRSYEQYF
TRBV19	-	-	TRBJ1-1	TGTGCCAGTAGTATGGCAGGGATGAACACTGAAGCTTTCTTT	CASSMAGMNTEAFF
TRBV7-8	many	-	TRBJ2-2	TGTGCCAGCAGCCCGACCCCCGGCGTAATCGGGGAGCTGTTTTTT	CASSPTPGVIGELFF
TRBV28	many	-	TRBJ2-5	TGTGCCAGCAGTTTATTAAAGCGACAAGAGACCCAGTACTTC	CASSLLKRQETQYF
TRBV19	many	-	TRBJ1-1	TGTGCCAGTAGTATATCGGGAATGAACACTGAAGCTTTCTTT	CASSISGMNTEAFF
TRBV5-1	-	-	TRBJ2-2	TGCGCCAGCAGCTTGCGCCAGAACACCGGGGAGCTGTTTTTT	CASSLRQNTGELFF
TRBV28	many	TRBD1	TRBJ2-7	TGTGCCAGCAGTGAACCGCCGGGACAGGGGGCTTACGAGCAGTACTTC	CASSEPPGQGAYEQYF
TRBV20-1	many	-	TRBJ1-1	TGCAGTGCTAGAGATCCGGGGACCACTGAAGCTTTCTTT	CSARDPGTTEAFF
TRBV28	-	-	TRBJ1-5	TGTGCCAGCAGTTTGACAGAAGGGCTCGGTCAGCCCCAGCATTTT	CASSLTEGLGQPQHF
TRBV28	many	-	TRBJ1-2	TGTGCCAGCAGTAGACTCGGGAAAAGTGGCTACACCTTC	CASSRLGKSGYTF
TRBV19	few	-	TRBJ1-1	TGTGCCAGTAGTATCGGGAGGGAGTGGAGGAACACTGAAGCTTTCTTT	CASSIGREWRNTEAFF
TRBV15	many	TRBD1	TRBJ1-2	TGTGCCACCAGCGGCCGGTCTCGGACAGGGAGATTTGGCTACACCTTC	CATSGRSRTGRFGYTF
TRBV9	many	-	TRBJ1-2	TGTGCCAGCAGCGTAGATTCAGCCAGATATGGCTACACCTTC	CASSVDSARYGYTF
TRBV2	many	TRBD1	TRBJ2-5	TGTGCCAGCAGAACCGACAGGGAGAAAGGGGAGACCCAGTACTTC	CASRTDREKGETQYF
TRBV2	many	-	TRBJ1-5	TGTGCCAGCAGTTATAATCCAGGGAGCAATCAGCCCCAGCATTTT	CASSYNPGSNQPQHF
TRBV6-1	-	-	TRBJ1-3	TGTGCCAGCAAAGGAGGGATCTCTGGAAACACCATATATTTT	CASKGGISGNTIYF
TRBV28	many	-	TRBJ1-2	TGTGCCGGCAGTCCCTCATCGGGGTATGGCTACACCTTC	CAGSPSSGYGYTF
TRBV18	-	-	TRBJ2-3	TGTGCCAGCTCACCACCCCGGGATACGCAGTATTTT	CASSPPRDTQYF
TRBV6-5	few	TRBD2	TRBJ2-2	TGTGCCAGCAGTTACCCTAATAGCGGGGGGGGACCCGGGGAGCTGTTTTTT	CASSYPNSGGGPGELFF
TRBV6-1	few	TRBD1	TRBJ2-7	TGTGCCAGCAGCCAGGCGCCGGGACAGTTCTACGAGCAGTACTTC	CASSQAPGQFYEQYF
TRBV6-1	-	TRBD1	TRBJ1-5	TGTGCCAGCAGTGAAGGGGGGACAGTCAATCAGCCCCAGCATTTT	CASSEGGTVNQPQHF
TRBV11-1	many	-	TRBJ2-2	TGTGCCAGCAGCTTCCTGGCGTACACCGGGGAGCTGTTTTTT	CASSFLAYTGELFF
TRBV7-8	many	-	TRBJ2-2	TGTGCCAGCAGCCCCCGACTGGCAACCGGGGAGCTGTTTTTT	CASSPRLATGELFF
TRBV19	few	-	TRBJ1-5	TGTGCCAGTAGTGAACGGGGTCGGGAGCCCCAGCATTTT	CASSERGREPQHF
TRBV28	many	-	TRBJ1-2	TGTGCCAGCAGTTTGCAAAAGGGGAACTATGGCTACACCTTC	CASSLQKGNYGYTF
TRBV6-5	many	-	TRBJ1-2	TGTGCCAGCAGTTACTCGAGGGGGGGGTACACCTTC	CASSYSRGGYTF
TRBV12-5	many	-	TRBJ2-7	TGTGCTAGTGGTCCCATGGGGGGATTCTACGAGCAGTACTTC	CASGPMGGFYEQYF
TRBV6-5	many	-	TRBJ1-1	TGTGCCAGCAGTTACGGGGGCACTATGAACACTGAAGCTTTCTTT	CASSYGGTMNTEAFF
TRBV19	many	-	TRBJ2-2	TGTGCCAGTATTGAAAGGTGGGGGAACACCGGGGAGCTGTTTTTT	CASIERWGNTGELFF
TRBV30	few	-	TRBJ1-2	TGTGCCTGGAGTGGGCCCTCCTATGGCTACACCTTC	CAWSGPSYGYTF
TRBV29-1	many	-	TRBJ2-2	TGCAGCGTTGAATTCACCGGGGAGCTGTTTTTT	CSVEFTGELFF
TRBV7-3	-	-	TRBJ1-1	TGTGCCAGCAGCTTAGTATACGGAGCAAACACTGAAGCTTTCTTT	CASSLVYGANTEAFF
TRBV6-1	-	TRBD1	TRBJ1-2	TGTGCCAGCAGTGGAAGACAGGGCGGTTATGGCTACACCTTC	CASSGRQGGYGYTF
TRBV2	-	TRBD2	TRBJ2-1	TGTGCCAGCAGTGAAATAGCGGGAGGGGGTCCAGACAATGAGCAGTTCTTC	CASSEIAGGGPDNEQFF
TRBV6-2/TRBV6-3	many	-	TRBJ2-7	TGTGCCAGCAAAATTGGTGAGGACTACTACTACGAGCAGTACTTC	CASKIGEDYYYEQYF
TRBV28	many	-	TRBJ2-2	TGTGCCAGCAGTCGGACAGCCCCGAACACCGGGGAGCTGTTTTTT	CASSRTAPNTGELFF